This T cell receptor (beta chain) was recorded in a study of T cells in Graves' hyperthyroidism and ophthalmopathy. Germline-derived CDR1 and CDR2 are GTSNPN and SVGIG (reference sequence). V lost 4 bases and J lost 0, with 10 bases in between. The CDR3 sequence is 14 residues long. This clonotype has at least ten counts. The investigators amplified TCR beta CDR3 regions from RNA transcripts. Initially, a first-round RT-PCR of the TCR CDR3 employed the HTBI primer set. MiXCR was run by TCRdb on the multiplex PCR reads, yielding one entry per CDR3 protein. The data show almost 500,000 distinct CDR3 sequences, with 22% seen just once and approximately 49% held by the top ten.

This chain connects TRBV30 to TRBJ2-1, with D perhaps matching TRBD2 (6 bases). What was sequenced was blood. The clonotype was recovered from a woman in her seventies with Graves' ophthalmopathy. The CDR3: CAWTRRGSYNEQFF. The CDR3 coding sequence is TGTGCCTGGACCAGGAGGGGCTCCTACAATGAGCAGTTCTTC.